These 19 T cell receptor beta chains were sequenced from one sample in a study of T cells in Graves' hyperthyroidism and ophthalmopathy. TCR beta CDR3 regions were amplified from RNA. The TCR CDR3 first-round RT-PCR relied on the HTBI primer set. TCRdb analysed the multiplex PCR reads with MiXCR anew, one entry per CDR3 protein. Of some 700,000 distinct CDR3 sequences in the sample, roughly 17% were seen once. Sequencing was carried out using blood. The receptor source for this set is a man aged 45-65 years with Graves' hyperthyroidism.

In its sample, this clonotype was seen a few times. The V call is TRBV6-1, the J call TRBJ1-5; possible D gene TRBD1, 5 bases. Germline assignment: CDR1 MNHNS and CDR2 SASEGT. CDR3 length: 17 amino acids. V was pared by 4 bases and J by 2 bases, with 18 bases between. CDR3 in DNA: TGTGCCAGCAGTGTTATCTTGGGGGGATCAGGCAATCAGCCCCAGCATTTT. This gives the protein CASSVILGGSGNQPQHF.

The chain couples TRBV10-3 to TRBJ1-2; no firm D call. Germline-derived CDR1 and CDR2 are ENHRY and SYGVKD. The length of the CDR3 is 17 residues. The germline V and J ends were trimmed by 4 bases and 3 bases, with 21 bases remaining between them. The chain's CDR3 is CAISGNRDYDRHYGYTF. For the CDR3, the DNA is TGTGCCATCAGTGGCAATAGGGATTATGATCGTCACTATGGCTACACCTTC.

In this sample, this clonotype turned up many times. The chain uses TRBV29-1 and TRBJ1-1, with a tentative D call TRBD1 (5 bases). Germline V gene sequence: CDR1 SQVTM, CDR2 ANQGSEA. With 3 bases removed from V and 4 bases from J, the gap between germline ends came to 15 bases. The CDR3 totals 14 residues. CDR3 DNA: TGCAGCGTTGATGTGGGCAGGGTGGGCACTGAAGCTTTCTTT. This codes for CSVDVGRVGTEAFF.

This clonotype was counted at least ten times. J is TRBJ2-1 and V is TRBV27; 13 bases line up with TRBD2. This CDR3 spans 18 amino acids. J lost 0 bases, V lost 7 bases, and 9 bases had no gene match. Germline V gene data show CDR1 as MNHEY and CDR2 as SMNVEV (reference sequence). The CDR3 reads CASTAGLAGRSSYNEQFF. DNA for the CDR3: TGTGCCAGCACCGCGGGACTAGCGGGACGAAGCTCCTACAATGAGCAGTTCTTC.

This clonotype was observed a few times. DNA for the CDR3: TGTGCCAGCAGCCCCCCCCCGGGTTCGTTCTTC. It specifies CASSPPPGSFF. The V call is TRBV11-3, the J call TRBJ2-1; D gene uncertain. V lost 5 bases and J lost 15, with 14 bases in between. Germline V CDR1 and CDR2: SGHNT, YENEEA. This CDR3 contains 11 residues.

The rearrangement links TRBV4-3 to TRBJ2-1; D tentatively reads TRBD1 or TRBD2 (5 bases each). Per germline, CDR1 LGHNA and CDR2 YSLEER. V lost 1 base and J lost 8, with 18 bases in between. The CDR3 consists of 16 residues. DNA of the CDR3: TGCGCCAGCAGCCAAGCGGGACCGGTGAGTTTTGATGAGCAGTTCTTC. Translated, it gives CASSQAGPVSFDEQFF.

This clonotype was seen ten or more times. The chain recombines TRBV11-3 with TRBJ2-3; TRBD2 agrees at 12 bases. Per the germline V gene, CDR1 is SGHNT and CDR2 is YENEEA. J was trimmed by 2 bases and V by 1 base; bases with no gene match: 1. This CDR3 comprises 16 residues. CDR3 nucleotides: TGTGCCAGCAGCTTAGGACTAGCGGGAGCCACAGATACGCAGTATTTT. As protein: CASSLGLAGATDTQYF. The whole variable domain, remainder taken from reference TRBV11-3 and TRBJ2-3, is EAGVVQSPRYKIIEKKQPVAFWCNPISGHNTLYWYLQNLGQGPELLIRYENEEAVDDSQLPKDRFSAERLKGVDSTLKIQPAELGDSAVYLCASSLGLAGATDTQYFGPGTRLTVL.

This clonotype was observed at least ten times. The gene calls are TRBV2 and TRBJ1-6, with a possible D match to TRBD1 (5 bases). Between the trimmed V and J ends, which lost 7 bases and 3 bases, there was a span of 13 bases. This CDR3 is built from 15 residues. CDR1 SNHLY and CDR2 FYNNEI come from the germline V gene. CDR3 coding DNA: TGTGCCAGCAAAGGGGAGTCAAACTATAATTCACCCCTCCACTTT. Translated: CASKGESNYNSPLHF.

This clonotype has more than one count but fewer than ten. The CDR3 DNA reads TGTGCCAGTAGTACACGACAGGAATATCAGCCCCAGCATTTT. Translated, it gives CASSTRQEYQPQHF. The chain is built from TRBV19 and TRBJ1-5; D is possibly TRBD1 (6 bases). The CDR3 runs to 14 residues. The germline V and J ends were trimmed by 4 bases and 5 bases, with 12 bases remaining between them. Germline CDR1 LNHDA, CDR2 SQIVND (reference sequence).

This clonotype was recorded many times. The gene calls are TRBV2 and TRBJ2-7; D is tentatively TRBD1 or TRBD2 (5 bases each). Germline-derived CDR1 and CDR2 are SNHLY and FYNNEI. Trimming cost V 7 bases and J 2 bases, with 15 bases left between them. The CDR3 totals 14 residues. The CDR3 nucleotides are TGTGCCAGCAAGGTTGGGACGCCCCCCTACGAGCAGTACTTC. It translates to CASKVGTPPYEQYF.

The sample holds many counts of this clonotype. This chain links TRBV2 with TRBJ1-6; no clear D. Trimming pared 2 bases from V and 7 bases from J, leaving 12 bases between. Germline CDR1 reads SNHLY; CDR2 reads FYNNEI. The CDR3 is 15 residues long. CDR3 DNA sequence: TGTGCCAGCAGTGAAAGTAGTCAGCTGAATTCACCCCTCCACTTT. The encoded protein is CASSESSQLNSPLHF.

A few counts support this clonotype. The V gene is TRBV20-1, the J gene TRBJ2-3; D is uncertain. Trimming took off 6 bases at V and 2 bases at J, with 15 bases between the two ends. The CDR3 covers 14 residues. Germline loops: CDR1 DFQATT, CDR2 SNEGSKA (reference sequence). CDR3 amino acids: CSAPDPRTTDTQYF. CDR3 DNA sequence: TGCAGTGCCCCAGATCCACGGACCACAGATACGCAGTATTTT.

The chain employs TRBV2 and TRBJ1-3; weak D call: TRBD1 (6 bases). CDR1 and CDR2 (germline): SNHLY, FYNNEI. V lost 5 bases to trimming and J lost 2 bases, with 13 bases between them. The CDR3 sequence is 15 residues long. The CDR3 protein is CASSPQGSAGNTIYF. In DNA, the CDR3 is TGTGCCAGCAGTCCACAGGGATCCGCTGGAAACACCATATATTTT. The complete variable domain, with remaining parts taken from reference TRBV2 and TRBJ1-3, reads EPEVTQTPSHQVTQMGQEVILRCVPISNHLYFYWYRQILGQKVEFLVSFYNNEISEKSEIFDDQFSVERPDGSNFTLKIRSTKLEDSAMYFCASSPQGSAGNTIYFGEGSWLTVV.

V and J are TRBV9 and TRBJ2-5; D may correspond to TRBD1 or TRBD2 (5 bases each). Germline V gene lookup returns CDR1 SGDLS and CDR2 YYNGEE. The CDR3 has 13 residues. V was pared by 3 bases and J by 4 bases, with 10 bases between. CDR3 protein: CASSGDPLETQYF. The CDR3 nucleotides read TGTGCCAGCAGCGGGGACCCGCTAGAGACCCAGTACTTC.

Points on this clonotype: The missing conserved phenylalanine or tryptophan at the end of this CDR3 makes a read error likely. The CDR3 reads CASSYAQRANTGELFI. The CDR3 DNA reads TGTGCCAGCAGTTACGCCCAGCGAGCCAACACCGGGGAGCTGTTTATT. The chain employs TRBV7-6 and TRBJ2-2; D is uncertain. The V and J ends lost 6 bases and 2 bases respectively, with 16 bases between them. Germline loops: CDR1 SGHVS, CDR2 FNYEAQ. The CDR3 is 16 residues long.

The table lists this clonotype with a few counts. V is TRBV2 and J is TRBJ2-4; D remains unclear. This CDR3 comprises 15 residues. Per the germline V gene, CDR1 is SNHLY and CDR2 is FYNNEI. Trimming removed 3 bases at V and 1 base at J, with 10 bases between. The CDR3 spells CASSESQAAKNIQYF. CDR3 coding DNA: TGTGCCAGCAGTGAGTCTCAGGCGGCCAAAAACATTCAGTACTTC.

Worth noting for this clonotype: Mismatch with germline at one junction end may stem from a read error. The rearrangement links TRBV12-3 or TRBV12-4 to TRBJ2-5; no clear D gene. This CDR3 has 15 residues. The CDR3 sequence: CASSLSDQRQETQYF. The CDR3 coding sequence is TGCGCCAGCAGCTTGTCGGACCAGCGACAAGAGACCCAGTACTTC.

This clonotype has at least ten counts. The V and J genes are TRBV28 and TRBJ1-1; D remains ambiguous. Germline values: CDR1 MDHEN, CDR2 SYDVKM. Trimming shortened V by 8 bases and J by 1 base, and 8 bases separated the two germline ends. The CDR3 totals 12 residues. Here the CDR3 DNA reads TGTGCCAGCCTGGGAGAGAACACTGAAGCTTTCTTT. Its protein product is CASLGENTEAFF.

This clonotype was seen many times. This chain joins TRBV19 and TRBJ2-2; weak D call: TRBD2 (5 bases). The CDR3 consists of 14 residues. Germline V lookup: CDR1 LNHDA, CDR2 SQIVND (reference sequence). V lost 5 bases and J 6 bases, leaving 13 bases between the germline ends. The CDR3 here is CASSVHKRAGELFF. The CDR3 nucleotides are TGTGCCAGTAGTGTACATAAGAGGGCCGGGGAGCTGTTTTTT.